This TCR beta chain appears in the sequencing data of a study of shared clonotypes between healthy human individuals. Clones were read by immunoSEQ multiplex PCR, and TCRdb kept only the in-frame ones, dropping some. This table has over a million clones, roughly 80% appearing once. This clone has a handful of counts. This CDR3 spans 21 amino acids. Per the germline V gene, CDR1 is SNHLY and CDR2 is FYNNEI. V gave up 3 bases and J gave up 1 base; unmatched junction bases: 18. Sequenced: memory CD4+ T cells sorted from blood. This sample's subset: CD45RA-negative fraction. This TCR was sampled from a man aged 18 to 29 in good health. This rearrangement joins TRBV2 to TRBJ2-1, with 10 positions matching TRBD2. The chain's CDR3 is CASSERQVRIRAGGSYNEQFF. The CDR3 coding sequence is TGTGCCAGCAGTGAGAGGCAGGTCCGTATTAGAGCGGGAGGGTCCTACAATGAGCAGTTCTTC.